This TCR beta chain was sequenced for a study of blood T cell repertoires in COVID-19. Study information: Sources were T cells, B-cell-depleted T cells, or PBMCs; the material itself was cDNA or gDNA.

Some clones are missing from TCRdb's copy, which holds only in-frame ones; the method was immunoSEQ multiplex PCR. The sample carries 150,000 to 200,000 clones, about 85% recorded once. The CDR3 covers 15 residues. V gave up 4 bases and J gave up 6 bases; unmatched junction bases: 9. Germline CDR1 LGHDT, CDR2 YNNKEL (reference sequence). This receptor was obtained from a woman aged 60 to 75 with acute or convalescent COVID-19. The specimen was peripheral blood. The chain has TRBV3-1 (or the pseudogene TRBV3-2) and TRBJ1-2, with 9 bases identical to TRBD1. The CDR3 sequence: CASSPSPGTGNGYTF. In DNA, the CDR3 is TGTGCCAGCAGCCCCTCGCCCGGGACAGGGAATGGCTACACCTTC.